The 18 T cell receptor beta chains below were found in one sample sequenced in a study of CD8+CD57+ T cells in acquired aplastic anemia. Genomic DNA served as template for TCR beta VDJ and CDR3 profiling. MiXCR, applied by TCRdb to the reads, yields one record per CDR3 protein. The sample has approximately 300,000 distinct CDR3 sequences; about three fifths are singletons. Sequencing involved patients with CD8+CD57+ cell expansion previously shown by flow cytometry. Sequencing was performed on sorted CD4+, CD8+, or CD8+CD57+ T cells (not recorded which) from PBMCs. These receptors came from a human donor with aplastic anemia.

The rearrangement joins TRBV15 to TRBJ1-2; D may be TRBD1 (6 bases). The length of the CDR3 is 13 residues. The V gene's germline CDR1 is LNHNV and CDR2 YYDKDF (reference sequence). Between the trimmed V and J ends, which lost 3 bases and 8 bases, there was a span of 13 bases. The CDR3 protein is CATSSGGLRGYTF. The CDR3 nucleotides read TGTGCCACCAGCAGTGGGGGCTTAAGGGGCTACACCTTC.

This chain uses TRBV20-1 with TRBJ1-4; 7 bases agree with TRBD1. Trimming took 4 bases from V and 4 from J; bases not matched to a gene: 3. There are 13 residues in the CDR3. From germline, CDR1 is DFQATT and CDR2 SNEGSKA (reference sequence). This CDR3 is CSATRDSNEKLFF. CDR3 sequence (DNA): TGCAGTGCTACCCGGGACAGTAATGAAAAACTGTTTTTT.

This clonotype came up many times. V gene TRBV6-5 combines with J gene TRBJ2-7; 12 nucleotides agree with TRBD2. From germline, CDR1 is MNHEY and CDR2 SVGAGI. V dropped 5 bases and J dropped 0; count of bases not matched to a gene: 2. CDR3 length: 15 residues. CDR3 sequence reads: CASSRTSGISYEQYF. Here the CDR3 DNA reads TGTGCCAGCAGTCGGACTAGCGGGATCTCCTACGAGCAGTACTTC.

The genes are TRBV20-1 and TRBJ2-5; 7 nucleotides align to TRBD2. Germline V lookup: CDR1 DFQATT, CDR2 SNEGSKA (reference sequence). This CDR3 region has 13 residues. The V segment lost 6 bases and the J segment 2 bases; nucleotides outside the gene matches: 6. The CDR3 here is CSAQRAGQETQYF. The CDR3 DNA follows: TGCAGTGCCCAGAGAGCGGGGCAAGAGACCCAGTACTTC.

The rearrangement uses TRBV7-9 and TRBJ2-7; D ambiguous. Trimming removed 5 bases at V and 2 bases at J, with 13 bases between. CDR3 length: 14 residues. Germline values: CDR1 SEHNR, CDR2 FQNEAQ (reference sequence). This chain's CDR3 is CASSLGPGPYEQYF. The DNA of the CDR3 is TGTGCCAGCAGCCTCGGGCCTGGTCCCTACGAGCAGTACTTC. The variable domain in full, with the rest retrieved from reference TRBV7-9 and TRBJ2-7, is DTGVSQNPRHKITKRGQNVTFRCDPISEHNRLYWYRQTLGQGPEFLTYFQNEAQLEKSRLLSDRFSAERPKGSFSTLEIQRTEQGDSAMYLCASSLGPGPYEQYFGPGTRLTVT.

This clonotype was observed a few times. The chain joins TRBV6-5 to TRBJ2-7; D remains ambiguous. The V gene lost 5 bases and the J gene lost 1 base, with 9 bases spanning the gap. Germline V CDR1 and CDR2: MNHEY, SVGAGI. This CDR3 spans 13 amino acids. CDR3 DNA sequence: TGTGCCAGCAGTGAAGAGTTATCCTACGAGCAGTACTTC. Translating gives CASSEELSYEQYF.

This chain joins TRBV10-3 and TRBJ2-2, with 9 bases lining up with TRBD1. The trim removed 10 bases at V and 4 bases at J, leaving 4 bases unmatched. Germline V gene sequence: CDR1 ENHRY, CDR2 SYGVKD. The CDR3 sequence is 13 residues long. Written as DNA, the CDR3 is TGTGCCACCGGACAGGGGAGCACCGGGGAGCTGTTTTTT. It encodes CATGQGSTGELFF.

The chain is built from TRBV9 and TRBJ1-5; 9 bases align to TRBD1. In germline, CDR1 is SGDLS, CDR2 YYNGEE. The CDR3 has 16 amino acids. With 4 bases clipped from V and 5 bases from J, the junction kept 10 bases outside the gene matches. This CDR3 is CASSLDGQGTDQPQHF. The CDR3 DNA is TGTGCCAGCAGCTTAGATGGACAGGGGACCGATCAGCCCCAGCATTTT. The full variable domain, rest sourced from reference TRBV9 and TRBJ1-5, is DSGVTQTPKHLITATGQRVTLRCSPRSGDLSVYWYQQSLDQGLQFLIQYYNGEERAKGNILERFSAQQFPDLHSELNLSSLELGDSALYFCASSLDGQGTDQPQHFGDGTRLSIL.

V is TRBV15 and J is TRBJ2-3; TRBD2 agrees at 8 bases. Looked up from germline, CDR1 is LNHNV and CDR2 is YYDKDF (reference sequence). This CDR3 is 16 amino acids long. V lost 0 bases to trimming and J lost 6 bases; unmatched junction nucleotides: 8. CDR3 DNA: TGTGCCACCAGCAGAGATGAAGCGGGGGCCAGGGATACGCAGTATTTT. Protein sequence: CATSRDEAGARDTQYF.

This rearrangement joins TRBV20-1 to TRBJ2-1, with TRBD2 matching over 8 bases. Losses at the gene ends were 7 bases for V and 8 bases for J; bases not matched to a gene: 10. Germline loops: CDR1 DFQATT, CDR2 SNEGSKA (reference sequence). This CDR3 is built from 13 residues. The CDR3 spells CSGTEAGADEQFF. The CDR3 bases are TGCAGTGGAACCGAAGCGGGAGCGGATGAGCAGTTCTTC.

This clonotype was picked up a small number of times. The rearrangement uses TRBV7-9 and TRBJ1-1, with D unclear. Germline values: CDR1 SEHNR, CDR2 FQNEAQ (reference sequence). V lost 5 bases, J lost 5 bases, and 12 bases lay in between. CDR3 size: 13 residues. The chain's CDR3 is CASSAESVTEAFF. The CDR3 DNA sequence: TGTGCCAGCAGCGCTGAGTCCGTTACTGAAGCTTTCTTT.

At least ten counts were recorded for this clonotype. The chain is built from TRBV9 and TRBJ1-6, with 8 bases matching TRBD1. CDR1 is SGDLS and CDR2 is YYNGEE in the germline V gene. The trim removed 3 bases at V and 10 bases at J, leaving 9 bases unmatched. CDR3 size: 15 residues. In nucleotides, the CDR3 is TGTGCCAGCAGCGCGAGAACAGGGGGAGGGTCACCCCTCCACTTT. As protein: CASSARTGGGSPLHF.

This clonotype was found many times. The gene calls are TRBV19 and TRBJ2-7; D possibly corresponds to TRBD2 (6 bases). Germline CDR1 is LNHDA and CDR2 is SQIVND (reference sequence). Trimming cost V 3 bases and J 6 bases, with 15 bases left between them. This CDR3 is built from 14 residues. The CDR3 loop reads CASSIYGSQGEQYF. The CDR3, as DNA: TGTGCCAGTAGTATTTACGGGAGTCAGGGCGAGCAGTACTTC.

As for this clonotype: At one boundary the junction diverges from the germline segment, which might be a read error. The chain combines TRBV2 with TRBJ2-1, with D tentatively TRBD1 (5 bases). The length of the CDR3 is 15 residues. Germline-derived CDR1 and CDR2 are SNHLY and FYNNEI. The chain's CDR3 is CASGEGAGRHNEQFF. CDR3 coding DNA: TGTGCCAGCGGTGAAGGGGCAGGAAGGCACAATGAGCAGTTCTTC.

The V call is TRBV19, the J call TRBJ1-2; TRBD1 agrees at 10 bases. V lost 3 bases and J lost 8; bases outside the gene matches: 3. Germline V lookup: CDR1 LNHDA, CDR2 SQIVND (reference sequence). The CDR3 is made up of 13 amino acids. For the CDR3, the DNA is TGTGCCAGTAGTATCGGGACAGGGGACGGCTACACCTTC. Residues: CASSIGTGDGYTF.

The J gene is TRBJ2-5, the V gene TRBV7-2; D remains ambiguous. Trimming removed 1 base at V and 1 base at J, with 7 bases between. Germline CDR1 SGHTA, CDR2 FQGNSA. CDR3 length equals 14 residues. CDR3 residues: CASSLGQPQETQYF. The DNA of the CDR3 is TGTGCCAGCAGCTTAGGACAACCCCAAGAGACCCAGTACTTC.

The sample holds one count of this clonotype. Because the CDR3 is missing its conserved closing phenylalanine or tryptophan, this is likely a read error. The chain carries TRBV20-1 and TRBJ1-1, with TRBD1 matching 7 bases. CDR3 length: 15 residues. Germline V gene lookup returns CDR1 DFQATT and CDR2 SNEGSKA (reference sequence). CDR3 residues: CSGQGDISPHTEAFL. The CDR3 nucleotides read TGCAGCGGCCAGGGGGACATCAGCCCCCACACTGAAGCTTTCTTA.

This chain uses TRBV2 with TRBJ1-6, with a possible D match to TRBD1 (5 bases). This CDR3 contains 14 residues. CDR1 is SNHLY and CDR2 is FYNNEI in the germline V gene. Trimming pared 2 bases from V and 8 bases from J, leaving 10 bases between. CDR3 amino acids: CASSEFTGDSPLHF. The CDR3, as DNA: TGTGCCAGCAGTGAATTCACGGGGGATTCACCCCTCCACTTT.